One and the same sample provided the 14 T cell receptor beta chains below, sequenced in a study of CD8 T cells in Susac syndrome (dated by TCRdb to about 2019). Library method: the immunoSEQ multiplex PCR assay. RNA was extracted using the RNeasy kit, and roughly 0.45 to 1 ug of the RNA was reverse transcribed with random hexamers. Clones were called with MiXCR by TCRdb after fastp trimmed the public reads at Q25, and only in-frame beta chains were retained. Rows are unified per CDR3 protein, each entry keeping the most common DNA and genes. The sample table shows roughly 60,000 distinct CDR3 sequences, and approximately 94% are seen once. Jointly, the top ten make up roughly 0.19% of the sample. The sample taken for sequencing was CD8+ T cells from PBMCs. The receptors stem from a human donor in good health.

The J gene is TRBJ2-7, the V gene TRBV5-1; 7 bases are a match to TRBD1. The CDR3 is 13 amino acids. Germline assignment: CDR1 SGHRS and CDR2 YFSETQ. The J segment lost 2 bases and the V segment lost 7 bases, leaving 6 bases of the junction unmatched. CDR3 coding DNA: TGCGCCAGCCGACAGGGTTTTACCTACGAGCAGTACTTC. Amino acid sequence: CASRQGFTYEQYF.

This clonotype has a handful of counts. CDR3 DNA sequence: TGTGCCAGCACCTTGGAAGAGACCCAGTACTTC. This sequence encodes CASTLEETQYF. The rearrangement joins TRBV7-8 to TRBJ2-5; no clear D. Trimming shortened V by 7 bases and J by 3 bases, and 6 bases separated the two germline ends. Germline values: CDR1 SGHVS, CDR2 FQNEAQ. The CDR3 sequence is 11 residues long.

In the case of this clonotype: At one boundary the junction diverges from the germline segment, which might be a read error. The chain carries TRBV15 and TRBJ1-5; no clear D. Germline V CDR1 and CDR2: LNHNV, YYDKDF (reference sequence). This CDR3 has 15 amino acids. CDR3 DNA sequence: TGTGCCACCAGCCGAGAAAAGCTGAGCAATCAGCCCCAGCATTTT. This codes for CATSREKLSNQPQHF.

This chain joins TRBV29-1 and TRBJ2-3; D is possibly TRBD1 or TRBD2 (5 bases each). Germline V gives CDR1 SQVTM, CDR2 ANQGSEA. V was trimmed by 1 base and J by 0 bases, leaving 8 bases between them. The CDR3 is 14 amino acids. CDR3 DNA sequence: TGCAGCGTTGAAGGTGGGGACAGCACAGATACGCAGTATTTT. Its translation: CSVEGGDSTDTQYF.

The chain carries TRBV5-6 and TRBJ2-5; no clear D. V was pared by 7 bases and J by 5 bases, with 15 bases between. The CDR3 extends over 13 amino acids. From germline, CDR1 is SGHDT and CDR2 YYEEEE. The CDR3 here is CASASGGAETQYF. DNA of the CDR3: TGTGCCAGCGCTTCGGGCGGTGCGGAGACCCAGTACTTC.

The gene calls are TRBV20-1 and TRBJ2-1, with unresolved D. The CDR3 is 14 residues long. V was trimmed by 4 bases and J by 5 bases, leaving 15 bases between them. CDR1 and CDR2 from the germline V gene are DFQATT and SNEGSKA (reference sequence). For the CDR3, the DNA is TGCAGTGCTACCCCGTTGGACCCTCACAATGAGCAGTTCTTC. This codes for CSATPLDPHNEQFF.

The chain has TRBV29-1 and TRBJ2-3; no clear D gene. Germline CDR1 reads SQVTM; CDR2 reads ANQGSEA. Trimming shortened V by 4 bases and J by 5 bases, and 7 bases separated the two germline ends. The CDR3 sequence is 11 residues long. CDR3 in amino acids: CSVVSVDTQYF. CDR3 DNA: TGCAGCGTTGTAAGCGTAGATACGCAGTATTTT.

The V and J genes are TRBV12-3 or TRBV12-4 and TRBJ1-1; tentative D call: TRBD1 (5 bases). The CDR3 extends over 15 amino acids. V was trimmed by 3 bases and J by 1 base, leaving 12 bases between them. Written as DNA, the CDR3 is TGTGCCAGCAGTTTGTTACAGGCAACGAACACTGAAGCTTTCTTT. Protein sequence: CASSLLQATNTEAFF.

The chain employs TRBV5-4 and TRBJ2-7, with 10 positions matching TRBD2. V lost 2 bases and J lost 3; bases outside the gene matches: 5. This CDR3 is 15 amino acids long. CDR1 and CDR2 (germline): SGHNT, YYREEE (reference sequence). CDR3 in amino acids: CASSLAGGGFYEQYF. The CDR3 coding sequence is TGTGCCAGCAGCTTAGCGGGGGGGGGATTCTACGAGCAGTACTTC.

The chain is built from TRBV7-9 and TRBJ2-3; D unresolved. The V end was cut by 0 bases, the J end by 2 bases, with 21 bases between. This CDR3 comprises 19 residues. Germline V gives CDR1 SEHNR, CDR2 FQNEAQ (reference sequence). In DNA form, the CDR3 reads TGTGCCAGCAGCTTAGCGTTCTTCGGTACCCATATCCACACAGATACGCAGTATTTT. It encodes CASSLAFFGTHIHTDTQYF. Together with reference TRBV7-9 and TRBJ2-3, the CDR3 gives the full variable domain: DTGVSQNPRHKITKRGQNVTFRCDPISEHNRLYWYRQTLGQGPEFLTYFQNEAQLEKSRLLSDRFSAERPKGSFSTLEIQRTEQGDSAMYLCASSLAFFGTHIHTDTQYFGPGTRLTVL.

This sequence joins TRBV2 and TRBJ2-2; D unresolved. CDR3 length equals 14 residues. V shed 6 bases and J shed 1 base, with 9 bases lying between them. The germline gives CDR1 SNHLY, CDR2 FYNNEI. CDR3 in DNA: TGTGCCAGCAGCGAGCCGGGGAACACCGGGGAGCTGTTTTTT. Protein: CASSEPGNTGELFF.

This clonotype occurred once. The chain recombines TRBV28 with TRBJ2-7; possibly TRBD2 for D (5 bases). V was clipped by 5 bases and J by 2 bases, with 13 bases between them. This CDR3 has 14 amino acids. Germline V CDR1 and CDR2: MDHEN, SYDVKM. In DNA form, the CDR3 reads TGTGCCAGCAGTCTTATGCGGGCGACCTACGAGCAGTACTTC. Translating gives CASSLMRATYEQYF.

V usage is TRBV9 and J usage is TRBJ2-1; 10 nucleotides line up with TRBD2. With V trimmed by 3 bases and J by 8 bases, 11 bases remained unmatched. The CDR3 totals 16 residues. The germline V gene has CDR1 SGDLS and CDR2 YYNGEE. CDR3 in amino acids: CASSAISGGANDEQFF. Here the CDR3 DNA reads TGTGCCAGCAGCGCGATCAGCGGGGGGGCCAACGATGAGCAGTTCTTC.

The chain is built from TRBV13 and TRBJ2-5; 7 nucleotides line up with TRBD2. The CDR3 runs 15 residues. J was trimmed by 2 bases and V by 3 bases; bases with no gene match: 6. Germline V gene sequence: CDR1 PRHDT, CDR2 FYEKMQ (reference sequence). CDR3 sequence: CASSLAGREQETQYF. Written as DNA, the CDR3 is TGTGCCAGCAGCTTGGCAGGGAGGGAGCAAGAGACCCAGTACTTC.